This T cell receptor (beta chain) was captured in a study of vaccination and CD4 T cells after COVID-19. The Oncomine TCR Beta short-read assay was applied to DNA of cultured CD4+ T cells. TCRdb called the PCR reads again in MiXCR, with one record for every CDR3 protein. The data contain 20,000 to 25,000 distinct CDR3 sequences, about a third of them seen just once; the ten biggest clones take up around 9.2%. A remark on this clonotype: Antigen specificity is unknown.

There are 14 residues in the CDR3. Trimming removed 3 bases at V and 9 bases at J, with 15 bases between. Germline V gives CDR1 SGHAT, CDR2 FQNNGV. Time point defined: late sampling 161 to 241 days after vaccination in a few convalescent patients. Stated treatment: approximately 10-day PBMC culture with coronavirus spike peptide pools or control peptides (ViraFEST assay). The sequence came from a human donor who had recovered from COVID-19. The chain has TRBV11-2 and TRBJ2-1, with a weak D call TRBD1 (6 bases). Material: CD4+ T cells from blood, cultured in vitro, obtained about 7 months after SARS-CoV-2 vaccination. CDR3 amino acids: CASSFKRTDTEQFF. The CDR3 DNA is TGTGCCAGCAGCTTTAAACGGACAGACACTGAGCAGTTCTTC.